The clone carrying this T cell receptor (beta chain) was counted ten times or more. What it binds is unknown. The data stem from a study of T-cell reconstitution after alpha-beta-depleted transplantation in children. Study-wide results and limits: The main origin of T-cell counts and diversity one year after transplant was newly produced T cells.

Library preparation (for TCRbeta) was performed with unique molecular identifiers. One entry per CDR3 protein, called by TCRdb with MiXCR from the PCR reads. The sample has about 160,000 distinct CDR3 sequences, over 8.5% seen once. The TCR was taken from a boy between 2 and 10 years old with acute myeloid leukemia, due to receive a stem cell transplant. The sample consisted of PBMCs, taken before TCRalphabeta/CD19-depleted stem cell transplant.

CDR3: CASSQGQIARQETQYF. DNA for the CDR3: TGCGCCAGCAGCCAGGGACAGATAGCACGCCAAGAGACCCAGTACTTC. This chain connects TRBV4-1 to TRBJ2-5, with 7 bases fitting TRBD1. Unmatched junction bases numbered 8, after V lost 3 bases and J lost 1 base. The CDR3 has 16 residues. Germline V lookup: CDR1 MGHRA, CDR2 YSYEKL.